This TCR beta chain came from a study of T-cell memory formation after mild COVID-19. In the study overall: TCR clusters were mostly donor specific.

Points from the study as a whole: CD4+ contracting clones lay mainly in CM and EM, CD8+ ones in EMRA. Detection of some responders pre-infection suggested pre-existing cross-reactive memory T cells participated.

The length of the CDR3 is 15 residues. Trimming removed 0 bases at V and 2 bases at J, with 10 bases between. The germline CDR1 and CDR2 sequences are LGHNA and YNFKEQ. A note on this clonotype: The antigen is not known.

From 5'RACE with constant-segment primers came TCR alpha and TCR beta cDNA libraries that carried sample barcodes and UMIs. TCRdb itself ran the 5' RACE reads through MiXCR, one entry per CDR3 protein. The sample yields some 320,000 distinct CDR3 sequences, approximately 14% seen once. The genes are TRBV4-2 and TRBJ1-2; TRBD1 is a possible D gene (6 bases). The material sequenced was PBMCs or a T cell subset sorted from them (not recorded which). The TCR comes from a man younger than 35 who had mild COVID-19 (a few samples of this study predate the infection). Cell type and time point are not known. CDR3 loop: CASSQDTGANYGYTF. For the CDR3, the DNA is TGTGCCAGCAGCCAAGATACGGGGGCGAACTATGGCTACACCTTC.